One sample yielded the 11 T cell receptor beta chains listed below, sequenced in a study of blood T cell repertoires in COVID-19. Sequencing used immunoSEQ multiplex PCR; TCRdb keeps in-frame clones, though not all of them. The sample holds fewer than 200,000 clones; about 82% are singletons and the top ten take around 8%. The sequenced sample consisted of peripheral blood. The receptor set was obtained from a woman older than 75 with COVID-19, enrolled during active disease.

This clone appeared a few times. The CDR3 here is CASSYGLAGSPSYEQYF. The DNA of the CDR3 is TGCGCCAGCAGCTACGGACTAGCGGGGTCCCCGTCCTACGAGCAGTACTTC. The rearrangement joins TRBV5-1 to TRBJ2-7, with TRBD2 identical over 12 bases. The trim removed 3 bases at V and 1 base at J, leaving 8 bases unmatched. The CDR3 is 17 residues long. Germline CDR1 is SGHRS and CDR2 is YFSETQ.

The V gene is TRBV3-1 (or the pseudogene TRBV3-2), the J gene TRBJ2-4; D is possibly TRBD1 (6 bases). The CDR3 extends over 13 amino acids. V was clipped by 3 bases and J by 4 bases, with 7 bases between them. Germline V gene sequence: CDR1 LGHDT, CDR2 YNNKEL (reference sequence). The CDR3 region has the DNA TGTGCCAGCAGCCACGGACAGAAAAACATTCAGTACTTC. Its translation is CASSHGQKNIQYF.

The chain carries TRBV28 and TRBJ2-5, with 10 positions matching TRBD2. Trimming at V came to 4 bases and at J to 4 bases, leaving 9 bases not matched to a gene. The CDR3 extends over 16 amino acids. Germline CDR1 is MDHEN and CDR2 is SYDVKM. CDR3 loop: CASSSPLAGERETQYF. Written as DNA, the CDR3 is TGTGCCAGCAGTTCCCCCCTAGCGGGAGAGAGAGAGACCCAGTACTTC.

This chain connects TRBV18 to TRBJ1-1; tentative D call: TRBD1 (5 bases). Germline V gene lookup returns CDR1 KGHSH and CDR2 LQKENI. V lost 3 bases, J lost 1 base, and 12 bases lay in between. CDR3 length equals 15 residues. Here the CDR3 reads CASSPGSGQNTEAFF. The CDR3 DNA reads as TGTGCCAGCTCACCTGGATCAGGACAGAACACTGAAGCTTTCTTT.

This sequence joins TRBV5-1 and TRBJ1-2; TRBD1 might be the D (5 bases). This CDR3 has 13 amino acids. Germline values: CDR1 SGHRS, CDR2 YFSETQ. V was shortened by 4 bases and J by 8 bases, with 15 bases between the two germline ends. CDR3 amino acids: CASSPDIFRGYTF. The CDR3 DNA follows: TGCGCCAGCAGCCCGGACATCTTTCGAGGCTACACCTTC.

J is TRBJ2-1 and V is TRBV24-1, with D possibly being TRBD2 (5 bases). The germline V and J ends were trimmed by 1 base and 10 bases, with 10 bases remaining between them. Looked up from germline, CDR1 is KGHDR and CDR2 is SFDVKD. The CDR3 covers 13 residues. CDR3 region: CATSDFGVREQFF. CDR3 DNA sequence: TGTGCCACCAGTGATTTCGGGGTCCGGGAGCAGTTCTTC.

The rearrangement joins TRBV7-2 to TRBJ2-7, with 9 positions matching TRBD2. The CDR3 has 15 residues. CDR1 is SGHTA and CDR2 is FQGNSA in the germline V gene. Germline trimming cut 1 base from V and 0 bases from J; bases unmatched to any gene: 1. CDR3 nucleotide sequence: TGTGCCAGCAGCTTAGGACTAGCGGTCTCCTACGAGCAGTACTTC. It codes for CASSLGLAVSYEQYF.

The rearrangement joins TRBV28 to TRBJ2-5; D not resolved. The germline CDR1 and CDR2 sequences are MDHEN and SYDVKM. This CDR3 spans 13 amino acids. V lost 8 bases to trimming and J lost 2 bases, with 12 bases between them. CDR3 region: CASGRGLQETQYF. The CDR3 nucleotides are TGTGCCAGCGGCAGAGGCCTTCAAGAGACCCAGTACTTC.

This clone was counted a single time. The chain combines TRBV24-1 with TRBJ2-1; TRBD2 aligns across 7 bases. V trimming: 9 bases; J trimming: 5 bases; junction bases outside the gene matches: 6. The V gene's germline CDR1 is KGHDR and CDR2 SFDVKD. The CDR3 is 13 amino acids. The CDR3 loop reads CATGLAANNEQFF. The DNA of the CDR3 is TGTGCCACCGGTCTAGCGGCCAACAATGAGCAGTTCTTC.

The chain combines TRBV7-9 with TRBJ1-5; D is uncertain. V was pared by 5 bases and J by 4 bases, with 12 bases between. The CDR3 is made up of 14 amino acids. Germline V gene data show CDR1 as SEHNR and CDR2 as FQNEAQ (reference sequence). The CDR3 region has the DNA TGTGCCAGCAGCCGATCTTCGGGAAATCAGCCCCAGCATTTT. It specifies CASSRSSGNQPQHF.

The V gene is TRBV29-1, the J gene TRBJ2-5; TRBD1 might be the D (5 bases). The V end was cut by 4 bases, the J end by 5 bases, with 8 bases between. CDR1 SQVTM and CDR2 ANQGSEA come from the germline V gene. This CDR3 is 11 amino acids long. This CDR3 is CSVGQSETQYF. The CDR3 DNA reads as TGCAGCGTTGGACAGTCGGAGACCCAGTACTTC.